This T cell receptor beta chain was sequenced for a study of cytomegalovirus exposure and HLA in healthy donors. Amplification used 60 Vbeta primers and 13 Jbeta primers. Libraries were prepared by immunoSEQ multiplex PCR; TCRdb keeps only in-frame clonotypes and omits some of them. This sample has about 150,000 clones, with over 70% found just once. Germline V gene lookup returns CDR1 KGHSH and CDR2 LQKENI. The CDR3 runs to 12 residues. Trimming removed 8 bases at V and 6 bases at J, with 14 bases between. Sequencing was done on a sample of PBMCs. The receptor comes from a woman between 35 and 50 years old in good health and CMV-seropositive. The V call is TRBV18, the J call TRBJ2-7; perhaps TRBD1 as D (6 bases). In DNA, the CDR3 is TGTGCCAGCCAACGACAGGTAGGCGAGCAGTACTTC. Protein product: CASQRQVGEQYF.